One T cell receptor (beta chain) is described in this entry. The specificity of this receptor is unknown. The record has no base qualities; no much larger clone is one base away. Library construction relied on PCR. TCRdb records Illumina HiSeq 2500 as the sequencer. Molecular barcoding was employed in the preparation of TCR libraries, with unique molecular identifiers being used to normalize TCRbeta repertoire quantification. The public sequencing data were trimmed at Q25 with fastp and processed into clonotypes with MiXCR by TCRdb, which kept only in-frame beta chains. Rows are combined by CDR3 protein, so each entry shows the most common genes and DNA. Counted in this sample were fewer than 500,000 distinct CDR3 sequences; 43% of them appeared once. 27% of the sample goes to the ten largest clones. The intended sense of this specimen's treatment or condition label: allogeneic hematopoietic cell transplantation with graft depleted of TCRalphabeta T cells and CD19 B cells. The transplant recipients were children given TCRalphabeta/CD19-depleted allogeneic hematopoietic cell grafts.

This sample is part of a study of T-cell reconstitution after alpha-beta-depleted transplantation in children listed by TCRdb under 2016. For context, the study as a whole: Using TCR repertoire profiling, the study quantitatively followed how T-cell immune reconstitution unfolded in children after TCRalphabeta/CD19-depleted allogeneic hematopoietic cell transplantation.

The paper's findings and limits, for the study overall: In some patients, the high TCRbeta diversity seen at day 60 was put down to recipient T cells and intrathymic progenitors that had survived conditioning. Apparently early alphabetaT-cell count recovery about two months after transplant reportedly relied on only several hundred rapidly expanded clones derived from non-depleted graft cells. Over subsequent months, a decline in hyperexpanded clone frequencies was noted, and after one year, T-cell counts and TCRbeta diversity were mostly ascribed to newly produced T cells.

CDR1 and CDR2 are drawn from the germline V gene: SQVTM, ANQGSEA. The CDR3 measures 12 amino acids from cysteine to phenylalanine. Kept here is only the CDR3 DNA, which spans 36 bases and is read in frame from base 1. V is cut by 8 bases and J by 1 base, and the space between the germline ends is 11 bases. This material consisted of PBMCs, taken before TCRalphabeta/CD19-depleted stem cell transplant. This sequence originates from a girl aged 2-9 years with aplastic anemia, due to receive a stem cell transplant. The chain employs TRBV29-1 and TRBJ1-1, with no D gene named confidently. The nucleotide sequence reads TGCAGCCCGGGTCTACAGAACACTGAAGCTTTCTTT. This codes for CSPGLQNTEAFF.